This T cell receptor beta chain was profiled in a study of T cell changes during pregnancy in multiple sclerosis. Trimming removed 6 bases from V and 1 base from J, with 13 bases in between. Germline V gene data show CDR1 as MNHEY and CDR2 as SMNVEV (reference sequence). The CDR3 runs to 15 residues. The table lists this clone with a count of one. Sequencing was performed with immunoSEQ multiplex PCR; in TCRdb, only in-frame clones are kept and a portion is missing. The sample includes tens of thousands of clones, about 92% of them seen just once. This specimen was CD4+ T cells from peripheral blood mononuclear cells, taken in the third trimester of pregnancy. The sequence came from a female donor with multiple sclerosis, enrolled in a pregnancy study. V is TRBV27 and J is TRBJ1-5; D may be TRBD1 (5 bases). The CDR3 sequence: CASRRGGSSNQPQHF. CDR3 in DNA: TGTGCCAGCAGACGTGGGGGGTCGAGCAATCAGCCCCAGCATTTT.